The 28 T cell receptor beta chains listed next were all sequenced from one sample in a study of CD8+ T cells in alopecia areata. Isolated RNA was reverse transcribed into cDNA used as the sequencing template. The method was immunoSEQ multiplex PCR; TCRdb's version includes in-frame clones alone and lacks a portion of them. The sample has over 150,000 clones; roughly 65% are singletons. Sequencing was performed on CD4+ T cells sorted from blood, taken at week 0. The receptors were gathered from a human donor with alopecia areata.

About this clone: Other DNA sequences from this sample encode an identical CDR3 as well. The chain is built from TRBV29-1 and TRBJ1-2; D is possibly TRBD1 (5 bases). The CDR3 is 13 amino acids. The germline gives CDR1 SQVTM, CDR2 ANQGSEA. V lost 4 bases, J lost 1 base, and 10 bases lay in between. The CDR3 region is CSVVLGGNYGYTF. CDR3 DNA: TGCAGCGTTGTGTTGGGGGGTAACTATGGCTACACCTTC.

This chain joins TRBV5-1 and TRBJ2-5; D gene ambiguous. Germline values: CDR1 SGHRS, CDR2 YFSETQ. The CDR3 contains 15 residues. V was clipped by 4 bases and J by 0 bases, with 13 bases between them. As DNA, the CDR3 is TGCGCCAGCAGCAACGGCCTCGCCCACCAAGAGACCCAGTACTTC. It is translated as CASSNGLAHQETQYF.

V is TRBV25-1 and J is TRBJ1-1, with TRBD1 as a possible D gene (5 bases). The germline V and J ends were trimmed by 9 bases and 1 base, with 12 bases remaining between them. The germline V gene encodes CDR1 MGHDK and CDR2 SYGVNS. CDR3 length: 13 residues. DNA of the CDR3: TGTGCCAGTCGGGACGGACGGAACACTGAAGCTTTCTTT. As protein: CASRDGRNTEAFF.

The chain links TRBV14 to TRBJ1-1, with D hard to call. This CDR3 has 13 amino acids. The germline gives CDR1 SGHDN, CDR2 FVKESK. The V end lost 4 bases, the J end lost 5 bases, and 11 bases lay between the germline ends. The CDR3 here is CASSRFQRTEAFF. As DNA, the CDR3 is TGTGCCAGCAGCCGTTTTCAGCGAACTGAAGCTTTCTTT.

The CDR3 nucleotides are TGTGCCAGCAGCCAAGTCTATTCGGATCGTTTAACCGGGGAGCTGTTTTTT. Translation gives CASSQVYSDRLTGELFF. The chain couples TRBV14 to TRBJ2-2; D remains unclear. With 1 base removed from V and 5 bases from J, the gap between germline ends came to 17 bases. CDR3 size: 17 residues. The germline V gene encodes CDR1 SGHDN and CDR2 FVKESK.

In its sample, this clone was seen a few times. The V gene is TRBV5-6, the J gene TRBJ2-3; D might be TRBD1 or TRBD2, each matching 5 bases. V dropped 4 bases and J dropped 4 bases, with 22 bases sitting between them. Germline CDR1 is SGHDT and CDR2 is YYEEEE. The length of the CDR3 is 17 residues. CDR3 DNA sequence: TGTGCCAGCAGCCCGCAGGGACGGCGAGCCCCGGCAGATACGCAGTATTTT. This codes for CASSPQGRRAPADTQYF.

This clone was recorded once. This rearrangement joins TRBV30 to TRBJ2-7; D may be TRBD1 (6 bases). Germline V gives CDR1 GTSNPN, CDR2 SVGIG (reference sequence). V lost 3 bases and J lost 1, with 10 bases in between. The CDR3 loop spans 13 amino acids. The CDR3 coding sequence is TGTGCCTGGAGACTGGACAGATCCTACGAGCAGTACTTC. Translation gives CAWRLDRSYEQYF.

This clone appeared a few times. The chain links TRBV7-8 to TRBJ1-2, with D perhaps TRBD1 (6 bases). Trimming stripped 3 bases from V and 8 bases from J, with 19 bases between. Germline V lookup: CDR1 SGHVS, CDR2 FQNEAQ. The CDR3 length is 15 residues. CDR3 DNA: TGTGCCAGCAGCTTCCGCCTACAGGGCAGGCAAGGCTACACCTTC. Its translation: CASSFRLQGRQGYTF. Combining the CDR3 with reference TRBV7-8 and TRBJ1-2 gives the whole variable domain GAGVSQSPRYKVAKRGQDVALRCDPISGHVSLFWYQQALGQGPEFLTYFQNEAQLDKSGLPSDRFFAERPEGSVSTLKIQRTQQEDSAVYLCASSFRLQGRQGYTFGSGTRLTVV.

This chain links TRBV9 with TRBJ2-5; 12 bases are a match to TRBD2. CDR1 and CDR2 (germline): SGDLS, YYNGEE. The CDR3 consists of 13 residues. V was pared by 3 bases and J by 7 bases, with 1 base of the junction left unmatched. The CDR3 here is CASSETSGGTQYF. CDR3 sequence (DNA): TGTGCCAGCAGCGAGACTAGCGGGGGGACCCAGTACTTC.

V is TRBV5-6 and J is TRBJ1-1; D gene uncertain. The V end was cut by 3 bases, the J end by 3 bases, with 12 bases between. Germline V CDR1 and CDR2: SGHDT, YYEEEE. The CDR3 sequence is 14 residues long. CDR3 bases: TGTGCCAGCAGCTGGAGTGGGGAGGACACTGAAGCTTTCTTT. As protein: CASSWSGEDTEAFF. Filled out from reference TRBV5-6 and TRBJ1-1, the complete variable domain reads DAGVTQSPTHLIKTRGQQVTLRCSPKSGHDTVSWYQQALGQGPQFIFQYYEEEERQRGNFPDRFSGHQFPNYSSELNVNALLLGDSALYLCASSWSGEDTEAFFGQGTRLTVV.

In nucleotides, the CDR3 is TGTGCCAGCAGCGCGCGACAGGGAGATGGCTACACCTTC. Its translation: CASSARQGDGYTF. The chain uses TRBV5-6 and TRBJ1-2; 7 bases align to TRBD1. CDR3 size: 13 residues. With V trimmed by 4 bases and J by 6 bases, 6 bases remained unmatched. Germline V gives CDR1 SGHDT, CDR2 YYEEEE.

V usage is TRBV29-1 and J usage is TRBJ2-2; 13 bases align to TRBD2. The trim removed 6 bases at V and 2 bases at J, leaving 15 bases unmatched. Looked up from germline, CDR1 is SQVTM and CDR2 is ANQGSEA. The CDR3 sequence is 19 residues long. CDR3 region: CSVPRWTSGGLSNTGELFF. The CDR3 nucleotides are TGCAGCGTCCCCAGGTGGACTAGCGGGGGACTATCTAACACCGGGGAGCTGTTTTTT.

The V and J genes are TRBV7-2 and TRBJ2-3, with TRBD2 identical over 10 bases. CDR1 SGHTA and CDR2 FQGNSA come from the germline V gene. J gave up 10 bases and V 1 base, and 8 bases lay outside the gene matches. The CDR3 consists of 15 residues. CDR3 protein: CASSLGLAGAVAQYF. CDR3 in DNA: TGTGCCAGCAGCTTAGGGCTAGCGGGGGCGGTCGCGCAGTATTTT.

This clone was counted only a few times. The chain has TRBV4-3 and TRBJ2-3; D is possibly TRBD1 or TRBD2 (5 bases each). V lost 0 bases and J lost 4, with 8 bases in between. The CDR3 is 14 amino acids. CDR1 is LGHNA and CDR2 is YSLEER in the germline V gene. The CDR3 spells CASSQDGASDTQYF. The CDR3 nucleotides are TGCGCCAGCAGCCAAGACGGGGCTTCAGATACGCAGTATTTT.

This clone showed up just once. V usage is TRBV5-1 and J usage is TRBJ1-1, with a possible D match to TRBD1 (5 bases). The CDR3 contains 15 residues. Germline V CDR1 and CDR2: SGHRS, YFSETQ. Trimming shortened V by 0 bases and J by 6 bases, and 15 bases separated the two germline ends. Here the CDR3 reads CASSLVNRRVSEAFF. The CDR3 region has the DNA TGCGCCAGCAGCTTGGTTAACAGGCGGGTGTCTGAAGCTTTCTTT.

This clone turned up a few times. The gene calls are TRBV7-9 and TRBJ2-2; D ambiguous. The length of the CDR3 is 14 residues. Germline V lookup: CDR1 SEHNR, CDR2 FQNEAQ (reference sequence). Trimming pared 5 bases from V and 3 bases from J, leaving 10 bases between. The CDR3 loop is CASSPIGHTGELFF. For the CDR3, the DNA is TGTGCCAGCAGCCCGATAGGACACACCGGGGAGCTGTTTTTT.

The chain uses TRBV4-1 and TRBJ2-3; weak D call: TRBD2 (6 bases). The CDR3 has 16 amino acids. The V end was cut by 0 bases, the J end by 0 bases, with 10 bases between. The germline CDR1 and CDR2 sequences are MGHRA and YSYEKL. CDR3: CASSQDGSGSTDTQYF. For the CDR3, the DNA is TGCGCCAGCAGCCAAGATGGTAGCGGTAGCACAGATACGCAGTATTTT.

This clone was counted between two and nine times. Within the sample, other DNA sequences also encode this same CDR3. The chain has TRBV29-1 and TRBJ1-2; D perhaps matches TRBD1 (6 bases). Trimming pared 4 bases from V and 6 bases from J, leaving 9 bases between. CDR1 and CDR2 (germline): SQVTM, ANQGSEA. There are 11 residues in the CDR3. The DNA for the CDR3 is TGCAGCGTTGGGCAGGGGAATGGCTACACCTTC. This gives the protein CSVGQGNGYTF.

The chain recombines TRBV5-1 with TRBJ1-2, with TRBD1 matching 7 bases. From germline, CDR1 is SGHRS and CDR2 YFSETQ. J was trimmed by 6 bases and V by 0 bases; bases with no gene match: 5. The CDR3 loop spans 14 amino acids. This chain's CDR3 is CASSLGQGIHGYTF. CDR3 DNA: TGCGCCAGCAGCTTGGGACAGGGCATCCATGGCTACACCTTC.

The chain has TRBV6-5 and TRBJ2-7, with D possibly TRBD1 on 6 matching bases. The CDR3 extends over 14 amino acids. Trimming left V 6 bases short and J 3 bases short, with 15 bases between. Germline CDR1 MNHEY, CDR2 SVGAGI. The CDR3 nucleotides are TGTGCCAGCAGCCCCGGGCAGGGGATCTACGAGCAGTACTTC. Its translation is CASSPGQGIYEQYF.

The CDR3 DNA follows: TGCAGCGTTGAGGGTACGGGTAACCACGAGCAGTACTTC. It translates to CSVEGTGNHEQYF. V usage is TRBV29-1 and J usage is TRBJ2-7; D is unresolved. The CDR3 totals 13 residues. Germline V gene lookup returns CDR1 SQVTM and CDR2 ANQGSEA. V was cut by 3 bases and J by 5 bases, with 14 bases left in between.

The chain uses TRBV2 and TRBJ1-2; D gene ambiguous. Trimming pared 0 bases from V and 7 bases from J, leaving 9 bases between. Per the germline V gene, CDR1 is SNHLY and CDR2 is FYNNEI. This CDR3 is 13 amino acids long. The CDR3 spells CASSEARGSGYTF. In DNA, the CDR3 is TGTGCCAGCAGTGAAGCGCGAGGGAGTGGCTACACCTTC.

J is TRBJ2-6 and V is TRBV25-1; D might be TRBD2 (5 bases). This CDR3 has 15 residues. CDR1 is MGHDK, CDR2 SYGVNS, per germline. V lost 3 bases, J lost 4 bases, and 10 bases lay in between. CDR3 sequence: CASSDSTRGANVLTF. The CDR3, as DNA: TGTGCCAGCAGTGACTCCACTAGGGGGGCCAACGTCCTGACTTTC. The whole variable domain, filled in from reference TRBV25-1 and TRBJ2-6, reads EADIYQTPRYLVIGTGKKITLECSQTMGHDKMYWYQQDPGMELHLIHYSYGVNSTEKGDLSSESTVSRIRTEHFPLTLESARPSHTSQYLCASSDSTRGANVLTFGAGSRLTVL.

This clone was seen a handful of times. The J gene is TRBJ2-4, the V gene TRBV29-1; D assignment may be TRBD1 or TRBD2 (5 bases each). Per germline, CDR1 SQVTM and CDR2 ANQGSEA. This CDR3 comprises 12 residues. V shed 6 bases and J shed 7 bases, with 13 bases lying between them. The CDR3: CSVQSGTNIQYF. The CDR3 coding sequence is TGCAGCGTCCAATCAGGGACCAACATTCAGTACTTC.

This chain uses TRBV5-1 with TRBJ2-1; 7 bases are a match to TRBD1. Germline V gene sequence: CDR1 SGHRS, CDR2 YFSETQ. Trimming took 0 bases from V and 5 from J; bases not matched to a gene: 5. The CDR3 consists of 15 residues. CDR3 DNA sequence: TGCGCCAGCAGCTTGGTTCGGGACAGACACAATGAGCAGTTCTTC. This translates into CASSLVRDRHNEQFF.

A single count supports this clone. The CDR3 nucleotides read TGTGCCACCAGCAGAGATACCCCCCCTAACACCGGGGAGCTGTTTTTT. Protein sequence: CATSRDTPPNTGELFF. V usage is TRBV15 and J usage is TRBJ2-2; no reliable D call. V gave up 0 bases and J gave up 2 bases, with 10 bases separating them. Per germline, CDR1 LNHNV and CDR2 YYDKDF (reference sequence). This CDR3 is 16 amino acids long.

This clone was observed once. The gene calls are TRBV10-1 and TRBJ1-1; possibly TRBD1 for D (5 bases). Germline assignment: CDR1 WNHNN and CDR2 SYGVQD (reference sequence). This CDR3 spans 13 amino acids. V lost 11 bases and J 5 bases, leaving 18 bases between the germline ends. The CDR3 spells CASIGDRGTEAFF. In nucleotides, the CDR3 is TGCGCCTCAATCGGGGATAGGGGAACTGAAGCTTTCTTT.

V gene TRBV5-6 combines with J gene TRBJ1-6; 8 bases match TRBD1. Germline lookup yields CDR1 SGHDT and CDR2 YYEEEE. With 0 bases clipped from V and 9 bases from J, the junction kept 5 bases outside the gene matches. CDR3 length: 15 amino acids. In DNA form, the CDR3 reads TGTGCCAGCAGCTTGGCCCAGGGGGCCGGTTCACCCCTCCACTTT. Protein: CASSLAQGAGSPLHF. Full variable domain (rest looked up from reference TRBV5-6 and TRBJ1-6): DAGVTQSPTHLIKTRGQQVTLRCSPKSGHDTVSWYQQALGQGPQFIFQYYEEEERQRGNFPDRFSGHQFPNYSSELNVNALLLGDSALYLCASSLAQGAGSPLHFGNGTRLTVT.